A single sample is the source of the 3 T cell receptor beta chains below, sequenced in a study of OX40 agonist ivuxolimab in advanced cancers. Using immunoSEQ multiplex PCR, the repertoire was profiled, and TCRdb retains in-frame clones only, with some absent. The table includes 70,000 to 95,000 clones, around 92% detected once. The starting material was CD4+ or CD8+ T cells sorted from blood, obtained in a trial of the OX40 agonist ivuxolimab. The receptor source for this set is an adult with an advanced solid tumor such as melanoma, head and neck, liver or kidney cancer.

The chain carries TRBV2 and TRBJ2-5; D is unclear. Trimming removed 4 bases at V and 4 bases at J, with 10 bases between. There are 13 residues in the CDR3. Germline V gene sequence: CDR1 SNHLY, CDR2 FYNNEI. The CDR3 is CASSADLRETQYF. The CDR3 DNA follows: TGTGCCAGCAGTGCCGACTTGAGAGAGACCCAGTACTTC.

The V and J genes are TRBV19 and TRBJ2-1, with 12 bases identical to TRBD1. V lost 6 bases, J lost 10 bases, and 7 bases stayed unmatched. The V gene's germline CDR1 is LNHDA and CDR2 SQIVND (reference sequence). CDR3 length equals 14 residues. The CDR3 region has the DNA TGTGCCAGTAGCTCCGGGACAGGGGGCGGGGAGCAGTTCTTC. Translating it yields CASSSGTGGGEQFF.

The chain carries TRBV5-1 and TRBJ1-5; TRBD1 is a possible D gene (6 bases). V lost 2 bases and J lost 3, with 12 bases in between. CDR1 is SGHRS and CDR2 is YFSETQ in the germline V gene. The CDR3 extends over 15 amino acids. CDR3 nucleotide sequence: TGCGCCAGCAGCTTTTCAGGGGCCCCCAATCAGCCCCAGCATTTT. Its translation is CASSFSGAPNQPQHF.